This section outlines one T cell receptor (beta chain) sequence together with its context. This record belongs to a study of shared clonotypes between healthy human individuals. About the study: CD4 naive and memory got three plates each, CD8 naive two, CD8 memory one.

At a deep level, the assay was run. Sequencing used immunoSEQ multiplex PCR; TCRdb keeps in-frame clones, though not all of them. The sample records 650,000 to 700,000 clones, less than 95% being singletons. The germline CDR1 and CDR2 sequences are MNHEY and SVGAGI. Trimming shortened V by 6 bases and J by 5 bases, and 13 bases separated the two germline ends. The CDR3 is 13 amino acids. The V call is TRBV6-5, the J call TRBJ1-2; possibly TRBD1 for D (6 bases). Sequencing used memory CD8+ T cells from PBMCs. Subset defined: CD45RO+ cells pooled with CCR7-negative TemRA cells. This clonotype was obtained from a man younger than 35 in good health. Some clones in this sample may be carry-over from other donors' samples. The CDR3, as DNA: TGTGCCAGCAGGACGACGACAGGATATGGCTACACCTTC. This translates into CASRTTTGYGYTF.